The rows below give T cell receptor beta chains drawn from one sample of a study of shared clonotypes between healthy human individuals. The table came from immunoSEQ multiplex PCR; TCRdb's copy has only in-frame clones and leaves some out. Seen here are under 2,500,000 clones, under 97% observed once, and the top ten hold approximately 0.13%. Sample: naive CD4+ T cells sorted from blood. Source of these receptors: a young man in good health. Each CDR3 is given with its conserved first and last residue. The D gene is left open where the match is weak.

J,V,D,CDR3
TRBJ1-5,TRBV19,TRBD1,CASSSQLPSAGGWTGQPQHF
TRBJ1-2,TRBV28,NA,CASSLNLANYGYTF
TRBJ2-3,TRBV7-2,NA,CASRETTKQYF
TRBJ2-7,TRBV5-1,TRBD2,CASSSGLAGVVDYEQYF
TRBJ1-1,TRBV7-9,NA,CASSQDRNTEAFF
TRBJ1-6,TRBV6-5,NA,CASSRQGTYNSPLHF
TRBJ2-1,TRBV15,NA,CATSRDQIGGGRSEQFF
TRBJ1-6,TRBV7-2,NA,CASSSLENSPLHF
TRBJ2-1,TRBV7-2,NA,CASSLPNYNEQFF
TRBJ2-3,TRBV7-2,NA,CASSLRGHKGDTQYF
TRBJ2-7,TRBV6-1,TRBD1,CASRGTDRDSYEQYF
TRBJ2-7,TRBV28,TRBD1,CASSSGTGGNEQYF
TRBJ2-1,TRBV4-2,NA,CASSQDRMNEQFF
TRBJ2-5,TRBV10-1,TRBD1,CASSPTGGAQGTQYF
TRBJ1-1,TRBV4-3,NA,CASSQGPVKAFF
TRBJ1-1,TRBV29-1,NA,CSVDVAGMNTEAFF
TRBJ2-7,TRBV25-1,TRBD2,CASSDGGRGTGGYEQYF
TRBJ1-5,TRBV7-2,TRBD1,CASSSTGGGGQPQHF
TRBJ2-5,TRBV7-9,TRBD1,CASSLGDRGGETQYF
TRBJ1-4,TRBV6-1,NA,CASSSRDIANEKLFF
TRBJ1-1,TRBV9,NA,CASSVLDGSNTEAFF
TRBJ1-1,TRBV6-6,TRBD1,CASSYDRVNTEAFF
TRBJ1-4,TRBV5-1,NA,CASSFGQGATNEKLFF
TRBJ2-5,TRBV7-2,NA,CASSLMGAGRQTQYF
TRBJ1-2,TRBV6-5,TRBD1,CASSVDRDGSGYTF
TRBJ1-3,TRBV5-6,NA,CASSSDGYSGNTIYF
TRBJ2-1,TRBV29-1,NA,CSVEELEDTEQFF
TRBJ1-1,TRBV4-1,NA,CASSQDFRVVLAFF
TRBJ1-2,TRBV5-6,NA,CASSLPEGYGYTF